Below, one T cell receptor beta chain is given with its context. The specificity of this receptor is unknown. No base qualities exist here, and no much larger clone lies one base off it. The record originates from a study of cytomegalovirus exposure and HLA in healthy donors listed by TCRdb under 2017. Turning to the overall study: An earlier analysis of approximately 640 of the donors reported more than 250 Gb of sequence data and around 120 million unique TCR beta sequences from roughly 180 million T cells. About 280 gigabases of sequencing data and tens of millions of unique TCR sequences were included in an early release covering about 620 HLA-typed donors. Among the roughly 380 genotyped donors, 81% belonged to the genetic ancestry cluster associated with self-reported Caucasian donors. The study was designed to test whether signatures of past pathogen exposure could be identified by cataloging public T cell receptors. Using immunosequencing, the study profiled T cell repertoires from 640 or so subjects and related those repertoires to cytomegalovirus serostatus. Besides the first cohort of around 670 subjects, a separate validation cohort made up of over a hundred different subjects was used. High-throughput TCR immunosequencing, statistical association of individual TCRs with disease status, and machine learning were combined to predict cytomegalovirus infection status. To study patterns of TCR occurrence, a later analysis re-analyzed previously published TCR beta repertoires from just over 650 donors and added high-resolution HLA genotyping. In the later analysis, no new phenotypic data were used to find candidate immune exposures; instead, reliance was placed on TCR beta sequences and their occurrence across donors. An earlier analysis of several hundred of the donors used high-throughput TCR beta sequencing to judge whether each TCR beta V gene segment behaved as functional or pseudogenic. Donor age, sex, ethnicity and CMV serostatus were compiled alongside the repertoire data. A later genetic analysis used genome-wide SNP genotypes for 398 of the 666 donors, treating that subset as a discovery cohort. All discovery cohort repertoires had been generated using a single sequencing platform. HLA typing covered class I and class II loci at four-digit resolution. The number of typed donors differed by locus: about 620-640 for A, B, C, DRB1 and DQB1; 500 to 550 for DQA1; 606 for DPA1; and 400 to 480 for DPB1. About 5 DR-DQ haplotypes were handled as single units for association and clustering, since linkage in the cohort was strong. Among a few hundred genotyped donors of the cohort, an average of roughly 240,000 unique TCR beta nucleotide sequences were sequenced per donor, around 18% of them non-productive.

The research as a whole found: Because the 87-base-pair reads could not distinguish some IMGT-functional V segments, including TRBV6-2 and TRBV6-3, those segments were excluded. This cohort had only TCR beta chains sequenced, and the lack of alpha or paired-chain data limited which features could be detected. Because HLA typing was unavailable for some donors at each locus, only the typed subset was used in association tests. In a later analysis, the rate of TCR association differed among HLA loci, with DRB1 alleles having the most associated TCRs and HLA-C alleles having the fewest. CMV serostatus was the only immune exposure information available for the cohort. Most TCR sequences were observed very rarely across donors, whereas some public TCRs were present in many individuals. A cluster of highly shared sequence variants was judged likely to be a technical artifact of the sequencing pipeline. Presence/absence analyses assumed roughly uniform sequencing depth across donors, an assumption that may not hold. Broadly in line with IMGT annotations, most TCR beta V segments showed up in productive rearrangements about 87% or about 30% of the time in an earlier analysis of around 600 of the donors. Three of the identified cytomegalovirus-associated TCR beta chains were confirmed in vitro to be specific for cytomegalovirus antigens. In a later analysis, HLA-associated TCR beta chains were found to be more clonally expanded and to have lower generation probabilities than equally common non-associated chains. A later analysis found that most CMV-associated TCR beta chains appeared HLA-restricted, with HLA associations seemingly driven largely by CMV exposure. When HLA alleles, especially DR and DQ, strongly co-occurred, TCR associations were difficult to assign to individual alleles. Correlated functional status among segregating V segments might be attributable to linkage disequilibrium, but an unknown experimental factor could not be ruled out. A later analysis reported that several top co-occurrence clusters appeared linked to parvovirus B19, influenza, CMV and Epstein-Barr virus. A further reported finding was that TCR beta sequences accurately predicted the HLA-A and HLA-B alleles for most subjects in the first cohort. Roughly 15 rarely observed V segments, including chromosome 9 orphons, were excluded from the earlier analysis of some 590 of the donors because counts were too low. The study gave a list of roughly 150 TCR beta chains associated with cytomegalovirus. According to the authors, the approach could potentially be generalized to other disease states and immunological phenotypes. In a later genetic analysis, fewer N-insertions in productive TCRs were reported among donors in an Asian-associated ancestry cluster than the roughly 710-donor mean. V-gene and J-gene trimming of TCR beta chains was associated with a missense DCLRE1C variant in a later genetic analysis, and the association was replicated in an independent cohort. In a later analysis, some 17,000 TCR beta sequences were associated with specific HLA alleles at a false discovery rate of 0.05. The classifier was reported to diagnose cytomegalovirus status with high specificity and sensitivity in both the original cohort and the validation cohort.

The method was the immunoSEQ multiplex PCR assay. For the multiplex PCR, a mixture combining 60 forward primers for TCR Vbeta segments and 13 reverse primers for TCR Jbeta segments was used. The CDR3 region of rearranged TCR beta genes was amplified from genomic DNA with a multiplex PCR assay. Amplified TCR beta libraries were sequenced as 87-base-pair reads on the Illumina HiSeq System. Per the authors' processing: A later analysis tallied 75 million to 95 million unique TCR beta chains across the 700 or so repertoires, and about 12 million of those chains were shared by two or more donors. To remove PCR and sequencing errors, raw reads were error-corrected and collapsed into unique sequences using a nearest-neighbor algorithm that merged closely related sequences. V, D and J gene segments were assigned by aligning CDR3 sequences to IMGT reference sequences. For a sequence to be retained, a match of at least six nucleotides to both a V gene segment and a J gene segment was required. Rearrangements were called productive when the CDR3 lacked stop codons and stayed in frame with V and J; all others were non-productive. Following IMGT convention, CDR3 was defined as the stretch from the second conserved V-encoded cysteine up to the conserved J-encoded phenylalanine. In an earlier analysis of just under 600 of the donors, sequences lacking an unambiguous match to a single V gene segment were excluded. An earlier analysis of 450 to 650 of the donors called V segments functional above 56.7% productive rearrangements and segregating when the between-donor standard deviation exceeded 5%. A statistical classification framework was built for diagnosing cytomegalovirus status from the catalog of TCR beta chain sequences. A later analysis assigned V and J genes by comparing TCR nucleotide sequences with IMGT/GENE-DB human TR gene sequences. The TCRdist pipeline was used in a later analysis to assign CDR3 sequences and most-parsimonious VDJ recombination scenarios. In a later analysis, every TCR beta chain was defined by the combination of its CDR3 amino acid sequence and its V-gene family, and reads without a unique V-gene family were dropped. As a way to deal with suspected cross-contamination and a sequencing artifact, a later analysis dropped more than 500 nucleotide sequences that were highly shared and had low generation probability. For each public chain, a later analysis derived a clonal expansion index from normalized ranks of inferred template counts within each repertoire. Generation probabilities in a later analysis came from a VDJ recombination model fitted to out-of-frame rearrangements, and those results were checked against IGoR. In a later analysis, hypergeometric tests were used to score TCR-TCR, TCR-HLA and TCR-CMV co-occurrence, with a repertoire-size bias correction applied to TCR pairs. False discovery rates were estimated in a later analysis by permuting HLA or CMV assignments 20 times. In a later analysis, co-occurring TCRs were grouped using DBSCAN, with TCRdist sequence similarity added in when clustering inside HLA-allele-positive subsets. For co-occurrence clustering, repertoires with fewer than 30,000 or more than 120,000 public chains were excluded, along with roughly 5 repertoires with anomalous nucleotide sharing. TCRdb stores this immuneACCESS table with in-frame sequences only. Part of the clones is absent; in the studies checked, under half of the shortfall reflects unresolved V genes, and no reason is known for the rest. V and J calls and clone size are given by that table; D and trimming were obtained from the DNA. This sample comprises 80,000 to 95,000 clones, roughly 86% of them detected only once. The ten top clones hold around a tenth of the sample.

The cohort was made up of approximately 670 healthy bone marrow donors. All cohort members were sampled while nominally healthy, although unrecorded immune exposures were likely present. The donor tested CMV seropositive and was one of the 289 seropositive cohort members. Each donor provided a peripheral blood sample, and peripheral blood mononuclear cells were used for TCR beta sequencing. The Qiagen DNeasy Blood Extraction Kit was used to extract genomic DNA from the blood cell samples. At the junction V is shortened by 2 bases and J by 6 bases, with 10 bases in between. The CDR3 numbers 14 residues from cysteine through phenylalanine. Left in the record is the CDR3 DNA by itself, 42 bases read in frame from the first base. The germline V gene encodes CDR1 MNHEY and CDR2 SMNVEV (reference sequence).

The material sequenced was PBMCs. The chain joins TRBV27 to TRBJ2-2; the D segment could be TRBD1, given 5 matching bases. This clonotype was obtained from a man aged 25 to 40 in good health and CMV-seropositive. The CDR3 region reads CASSLATVPGELFF. The DNA sequence is TGTGCCAGCAGTTTAGCGACAGTTCCCGGGGAGCTGTTTTTT.